What follows are 24 T cell receptor beta chains derived from one specimen sequenced in a study of Ad26.COV2.S vaccination and SARS-CoV-2 variants. Regarding treatment: roughly 20 received Ad26.COV2.S at low or high dose, single or two shots; about 5 received placebo; per-sample allocation not given. Sample collection was performed on day 63 after the first vaccine or placebo injection. Clones were sequenced by immunoSEQ multiplex PCR, and TCRdb holds only the in-frame ones, with some missing. The profile shows roughly 450,000 clones, around 90% of them singletons. The source was peripheral blood, collected in a trial of Ad26.COV2.S vaccine versus placebo. The receptors stem from a person aged 18-60 years who received the Ad26.COV2.S COVID-19 vaccine or a placebo.

In this sample, this clone turned up once. The CDR3 loop is CASSQDRGDRANTEAFF. The CDR3 nucleotides are TGCGCCAGCAGCCAAGATCGAGGGGACAGGGCGAACACTGAAGCTTTCTTT. The chain has TRBV4-3 and TRBJ1-1; 9 bases align to TRBD1. Losses at the gene ends were 0 bases for V and 1 base for J; bases not matched to a gene: 6. The CDR3 has 17 amino acids. CDR1 and CDR2 (germline): LGHNA, YSLEER.

The rearrangement links TRBV6-2 or TRBV6-3 to TRBJ2-7; no definite D call. Trimming pared 1 base from V and 6 bases from J, leaving 7 bases between. Germline V gene data show CDR1 as MNHEY and CDR2 as SVGEGT. CDR3 size: 12 residues. In DNA, the CDR3 is TGTGCCAGCAGTTACTTCCAAGCCGAGCAGTACTTC. This gives the protein CASSYFQAEQYF.

This clone came up once. This sequence joins TRBV19 and TRBJ1-1; D unclear. The CDR3 is made up of 16 amino acids. Germline lookup yields CDR1 LNHDA and CDR2 SQIVND (reference sequence). Trimming removed 0 bases from V and 5 bases from J, with 16 bases in between. Here the CDR3 reads CASSIDLRGRVTEAFF. DNA for the CDR3: TGTGCCAGTAGTATAGATCTGAGAGGGAGGGTAACTGAAGCTTTCTTT.

The chain uses TRBV18 and TRBJ2-4; TRBD1 matches at 8 bases. The CDR3 is 13 amino acids. Per germline, CDR1 KGHSH and CDR2 LQKENI. V lost 5 bases, J lost 6 bases, and 3 bases stayed unmatched. In DNA form, the CDR3 reads TGTGCCAGCTCATCAGACAGGGGAAACATTCAGTACTTC. It specifies CASSSDRGNIQYF. Together with reference TRBV18 and TRBJ2-4, the CDR3 gives the full variable domain: NAGVMQNPRHLVRRRGQEARLRCSPMKGHSHVYWYRQLPEEGLKFMVYLQKENIIDESGMPKERFSAEFPKEGPSILRIQQVVRGDSAAYFCASSSDRGNIQYFGAGTRLSVL.

Only one count was recorded for this clone. This chain uses TRBV20-1 with TRBJ2-1; the D is unclear. Trimming removed 6 bases at V and 6 bases at J, with 6 bases between. This CDR3 is 10 amino acids long. CDR1 is DFQATT and CDR2 is SNEGSKA in the germline V gene (reference sequence). DNA of the CDR3: TGCAGTGCAAGTTCCAATGAGCAGTTCTTC. Translation: CSASSNEQFF.

This chain joins TRBV5-6 and TRBJ1-2, with 10 bases lining up with TRBD1. CDR3 length: 15 amino acids. With V trimmed by 4 bases and J by 0 bases, 3 bases remained unmatched. Per germline, CDR1 SGHDT and CDR2 YYEEEE. The CDR3 sequence is CASSETGGPNYGYTF. Here the CDR3 DNA reads TGTGCCAGCAGCGAGACAGGGGGCCCTAACTATGGCTACACCTTC.

The chain joins TRBV7-9 to TRBJ2-5; no firm D call. From germline, CDR1 is SEHNR and CDR2 FQNEAQ (reference sequence). The CDR3 sequence is 13 residues long. With 5 bases removed from V and 7 bases from J, the gap between germline ends came to 14 bases. The CDR3 loop is CASSPGPLGTQYF. In DNA, the CDR3 is TGTGCCAGCAGCCCAGGACCCCTAGGGACCCAGTACTTC. Together with reference TRBV7-9 and TRBJ2-5, the CDR3 gives the full variable domain: DTGVSQNPRHKITKRGQNVTFRCDPISEHNRLYWYRQTLGQGPEFLTYFQNEAQLEKSRLLSDRFSAERPKGSFSTLEIQRTEQGDSAMYLCASSPGPLGTQYFGPGTRLLVL.

The V call is TRBV27, the J call TRBJ1-1, with 10 bases matching TRBD1. Unmatched junction bases numbered 10, after V lost 4 bases and J lost 11 bases. The germline V gene has CDR1 MNHEY and CDR2 SMNVEV (reference sequence). The CDR3 has 14 amino acids. CDR3 in amino acids: CASSSPGQGGLAFF. The CDR3, as DNA: TGTGCCAGCAGTTCTCCCGGACAGGGGGGCTTGGCTTTCTTT.

This clone was observed a few times. The chain carries TRBV18 and TRBJ1-6; TRBD1 aligns across 7 bases. The CDR3 contains 15 residues. Per germline, CDR1 KGHSH and CDR2 LQKENI. V shed 3 bases, J shed 6 bases, and the junction held 5 bases outside the gene matches. Here the CDR3 DNA reads TGTGCCAGCTCACCGGGGACAGAACTTAATTCACCCCTCCACTTT. Translation: CASSPGTELNSPLHF. Based on the CDR3 plus reference TRBV18 and TRBJ1-6, the full variable domain is NAGVMQNPRHLVRRRGQEARLRCSPMKGHSHVYWYRQLPEEGLKFMVYLQKENIIDESGMPKERFSAEFPKEGPSILRIQQVVRGDSAAYFCASSPGTELNSPLHFGNGTRLTVT.

The chain links TRBV27 to TRBJ1-4; 7 bases agree with TRBD1. The germline V gene encodes CDR1 MNHEY and CDR2 SMNVEV (reference sequence). Trimming cost V 0 bases and J 4 bases; bases outside gene matches: 2. This CDR3 has 15 residues. CDR3 residues: CASSLSGTVNEKLFF. The CDR3 DNA reads TGTGCCAGCAGTTTATCAGGGACAGTTAATGAAAAACTGTTTTTT. Looking up the rest from reference TRBV27 and TRBJ1-4 gives the full variable domain: EAQVTQNPRYLITVTGKKLTVTCSQNMNHEYMSWYRQDPGLGLRQIYYSMNVEVTDKGDVPEGYKVSRKEKRNFPLILESPSPNQTSLYFCASSLSGTVNEKLFFGSGTQLSVL.

The rearrangement joins TRBV15 to TRBJ2-7; D gene ambiguous. This CDR3 has 14 residues. Germline V gene lookup returns CDR1 LNHNV and CDR2 YYDKDF (reference sequence). The V end lost 0 bases, the J end lost 7 bases, and 13 bases lay between the germline ends. The CDR3 coding sequence is TGTGCCACCAGCAGAGACGGGCGCTTAAGAGAGCAGTACTTC. Residues: CATSRDGRLREQYF.

The genes are TRBV6-5 and TRBJ2-3, with D possibly being TRBD2 (5 bases). The CDR3 is 15 amino acids. CDR1 and CDR2 from the germline V gene are MNHEY and SVGAGI. V gave up 8 bases and J gave up 5 bases, with 20 bases separating them. CDR3 bases: TGTGCCAGCGTCGCTAGCTTACTCCAAATAGATACGCAGTATTTT. Translation: CASVASLLQIDTQYF.

The gene calls are TRBV4-3 and TRBJ1-6; D ambiguous. The ends were cut back, 0 bases at V and 10 bases at J, with 10 bases in the middle. CDR1 is LGHNA, CDR2 YSLEER, per germline. This CDR3 is 14 amino acids long. The CDR3 coding sequence is TGCGCCAGCAGCCAAGATGTGGCAGTCTCACCCCTCCACTTT. Translating gives CASSQDVAVSPLHF.

Turning to this clone: Other nucleotide sequences from this sample produce the same CDR3. The V call is TRBV7-8, the J call TRBJ2-7; TRBD2 matches at 14 bases. The CDR3 contains 15 residues. J lost 4 bases, V lost 3 bases, and 2 bases had no gene match. Germline CDR1 reads SGHVS; CDR2 reads FQNEAQ. The CDR3 DNA follows: TGTGCCAGCAGCTTTGGGACTAGCGGGAGTTACGAGCAGTACTTC. Its protein product is CASSFGTSGSYEQYF.

This clone was observed once. The V gene is TRBV12-3 or TRBV12-4, the J gene TRBJ2-2; the D is unclear. The V gene lost 4 bases and the J gene lost 7 bases, with 10 bases spanning the gap. CDR3 length equals 13 residues. CDR3 nucleotide sequence: TGTGCCAGCAGTTCGGCCCGAGTCGGGGAGCTGTTTTTT. This sequence encodes CASSSARVGELFF.

This clone has only one observation. V and J are TRBV5-5 and TRBJ2-2; D is ambiguous. V shed 0 bases and J shed 8 bases, with 5 bases lying between them. CDR3 length: 12 residues. Germline lookup yields CDR1 SGHKS and CDR2 YYEKEE (reference sequence). The CDR3: CASSLGAGELFF. CDR3 DNA: TGTGCCAGCAGCTTGGGGGCGGGGGAGCTGTTTTTT.

The genes are TRBV4-1 and TRBJ1-2; D remains ambiguous. CDR1 is MGHRA and CDR2 is YSYEKL in the germline V gene. The V and J ends lost 0 bases and 1 base respectively, with 6 bases between them. The CDR3 spans 14 residues. The CDR3 region is CASSQDGVNYGYTF. As DNA, the CDR3 is TGCGCCAGCAGCCAAGACGGGGTTAACTATGGCTACACCTTC.

V is TRBV27 and J is TRBJ1-1; D unresolved. Germline loops: CDR1 MNHEY, CDR2 SMNVEV (reference sequence). The length of the CDR3 is 13 residues. V gave up 4 bases and J gave up 3 bases, with 9 bases separating them. The DNA for the CDR3 is TGTGCCAGCAGTTCCCCGGGATACACTGAAGCTTTCTTT. Protein sequence: CASSSPGYTEAFF.

J is TRBJ2-1 and V is TRBV7-9; 9 bases line up with TRBD2. This CDR3 is built from 16 residues. The germline V gene has CDR1 SEHNR and CDR2 FQNEAQ (reference sequence). V shed 5 bases and J 2 bases; nucleotides not matched to a gene: 7. The CDR3 is CASSPGLANAYNEQFF. DNA of the CDR3: TGTGCCAGCAGCCCCGGACTAGCGAACGCCTACAATGAGCAGTTCTTC. Full variable domain (rest looked up from reference TRBV7-9 and TRBJ2-1): DTGVSQNPRHKITKRGQNVTFRCDPISEHNRLYWYRQTLGQGPEFLTYFQNEAQLEKSRLLSDRFSAERPKGSFSTLEIQRTEQGDSAMYLCASSPGLANAYNEQFFGPGTRLTVL.

This clone was detected once. This rearrangement joins TRBV5-4 to TRBJ2-1; the D call may be TRBD1 or TRBD2 (6 bases each). Germline CDR1 SGHNT, CDR2 YYREEE (reference sequence). Trimming removed 4 bases from V and 1 base from J, with 12 bases in between. The CDR3 is made up of 15 amino acids. CDR3 DNA: TGTGCCAGCAGCGTCGGGGGCCAGTCCTACAATGAGCAGTTCTTC. Translation gives CASSVGGQSYNEQFF.

The CDR3 reads CASSLALSSGWGETQYF. CDR3 bases: TGTGCCAGCAGCTTAGCGCTTAGTAGCGGATGGGGGGAGACCCAGTACTTC. V gene TRBV7-2 combines with J gene TRBJ2-5; a possible D gene is TRBD2 (6 bases). Germline V gene sequence: CDR1 SGHTA, CDR2 FQGNSA. V lost 0 bases and J 5 bases, leaving 19 bases between the germline ends. This CDR3 comprises 17 residues.

DNA of the CDR3: TGCACCAGCAGCCAAGAAACGGGACCAGATACGCAGTATTTT. This encodes CTSSQETGPDTQYF. The rearrangement links TRBV1 to TRBJ2-3. TRBV1 is a pseudogene. This CDR3 is 14 amino acids long.

The rearrangement links TRBV30 to TRBJ2-5; 7 positions agree with TRBD2. The germline V gene encodes CDR1 GTSNPN and CDR2 SVGIG (reference sequence). With V trimmed by 4 bases and J by 5 bases, 16 bases remained unmatched. This CDR3 region has 16 residues. The CDR3 DNA follows: TGTGCCTGGACTACCCCCCTGCGGGAGAGGTGGGAGACCCAGTACTTC. Amino acid sequence: CAWTTPLRERWETQYF.

V and J are TRBV7-9 and TRBJ2-1; D is undetermined. Trimming left V 0 bases short and J 2 bases short, with 5 bases between. This CDR3 comprises 14 residues. Germline loops: CDR1 SEHNR, CDR2 FQNEAQ (reference sequence). The DNA of the CDR3 is TGTGCCAGCAGCTTAGCTGGGACCTACAATGAGCAGTTCTTC. Translating it yields CASSLAGTYNEQFF.